This TCR beta chain was observed in a study of T cells in women clearing cervical HPV infection. Background on the study: Cases: HPV16-related CIN3 or worse on histology, a couple of invasive cancers.

The data were produced by immunoSEQ multiplex PCR, yet TCRdb's version contains in-frame clones alone and is incomplete. The sample table includes about 21,000 clones. For this clone: Antigen: not known. The DNA ends 3 residues before the CDR3 does, and the rest of the CDR3 is filled in from the germline J gene.

All donors had a single incident cervical HPV16 infection, not prevalent. Overall study findings and caveats: Unknown T-cell numbers per sample may underlie the richness differences. Controls had more TRBV6-7 (0.16%) than cases (roughly 0.11%).

The trim removed 3 bases at V and 3 bases at J, leaving 5 bases unmatched. Germline lookup yields CDR1 SGHRS and CDR2 YFSETQ. This CDR3 has 15 amino acids. This sequence was found in a woman aged 18-70 years with a cervical HPV16 infection that either progressed to CIN3+ or cleared (not recorded which). The chain links TRBV5-1 to TRBJ1-4, with 7 bases identical to TRBD1. Sequences were obtained from blood buffy coat. The sequenced part of the CDR3 DNA is TGCGCCAGCAGCTCTGGGGGACAGTCTAATGAAAAA. It translates to CASSSGGQSNEK. The whole CDR3 sequence is CASSSGGQSNEKLFF.